This is a list of T cell receptor beta chains from one sample in a study of shared clonotypes between healthy human individuals. Clones were sequenced by immunoSEQ multiplex PCR, and TCRdb holds only the in-frame ones, with some missing. The sample consists of about 1 million clones, around four fifths of them appearing once. The sequenced material came from memory CD4+ T cells sorted from blood. The receptors were sampled from a young man in good health. Each CDR3 is given without its conserved first and last residue.

j_call v_call cdr3_aa
TRBJ1-6 TRBV5-1 ASSFGDRDNSPLH
TRBJ2-7 TRBV5-1 ASSLGGRTYEQY
TRBJ2-5 TRBV30 AWSAVDQETQY
TRBJ1-4 TRBV30 ARRGDGEKLF
TRBJ2-1 TRBV4-3 ASSHWTSGNNEQF
TRBJ2-3 TRBV7-9 ASSLAGTLTDTQY
TRBJ2-1 TRBV4-3 ASSQALSQYNEQF
TRBJ1-4 TRBV28 ASSTGGYEKLF
TRBJ2-7 TRBV4-1 ASSPDRGNNEQY
TRBJ1-5 TRBV2 ASSEVGGNQPQH
TRBJ2-3 TRBV9 ASSVGAATSTDTQY
TRBJ1-6 TRBV25-1 ASSDLQNNSPLH
TRBJ2-1 TRBV19 ASSLRTVDEQF
TRBJ2-3 TRBV19 ASSPRGASGDTQY
TRBJ2-2 TRBV6-5 ASSRIAATGELF
TRBJ1-6 TRBV25-1 ASSDRAWSPLH
TRBJ2-3 TRBV5-1 ASSLDGGRASDTQY
TRBJ2-2 TRBV10-2 ASSVRGVPGELF
TRBJ2-3 TRBV12-5 ASAPSSGTQY
TRBJ1-1 TRBV11-3 ASSIGYTEAF
TRBJ2-5 TRBV19 ASSILPGQGRETQY
TRBJ2-2 TRBV2 ASRNRVSDTGELF
TRBJ2-5 TRBV19 ASRLTAAGKTQY
TRBJ1-1 TRBV6-6 ASRPQGQGTEAF
TRBJ2-7 TRBV18 ASSPQGGQKTYEQY
TRBJ2-5 TRBV6-1 ASGRTRTMQETQY